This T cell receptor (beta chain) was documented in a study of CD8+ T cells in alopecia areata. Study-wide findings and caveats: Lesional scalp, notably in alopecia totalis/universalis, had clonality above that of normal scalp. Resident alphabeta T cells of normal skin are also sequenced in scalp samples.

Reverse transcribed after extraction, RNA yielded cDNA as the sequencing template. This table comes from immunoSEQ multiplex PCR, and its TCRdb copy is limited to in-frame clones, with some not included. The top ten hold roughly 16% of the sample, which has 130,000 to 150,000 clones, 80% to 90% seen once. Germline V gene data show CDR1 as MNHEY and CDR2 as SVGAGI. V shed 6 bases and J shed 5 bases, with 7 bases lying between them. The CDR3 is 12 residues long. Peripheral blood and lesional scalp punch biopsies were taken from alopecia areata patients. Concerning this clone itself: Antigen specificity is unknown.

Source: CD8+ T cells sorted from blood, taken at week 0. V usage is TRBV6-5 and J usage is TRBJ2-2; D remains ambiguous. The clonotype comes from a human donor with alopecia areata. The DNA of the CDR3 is TGTGCCAGCAGGGACCGGACCGGGGAGCTGTTTTTT. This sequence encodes CASRDRTGELFF.